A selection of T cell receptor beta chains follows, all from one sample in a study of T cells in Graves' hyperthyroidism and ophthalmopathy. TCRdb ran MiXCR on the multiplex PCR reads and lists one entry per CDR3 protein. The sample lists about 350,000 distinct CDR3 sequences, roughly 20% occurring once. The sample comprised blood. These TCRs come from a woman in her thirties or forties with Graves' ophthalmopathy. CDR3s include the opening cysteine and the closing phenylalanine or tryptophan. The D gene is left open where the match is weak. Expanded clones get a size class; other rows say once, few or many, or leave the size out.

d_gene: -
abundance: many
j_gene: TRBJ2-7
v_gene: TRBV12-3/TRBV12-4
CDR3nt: TGTGCCAGCAGCTCCGACAGGTTTTCCTACGAGCAGTACTTC
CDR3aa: CASSSDRFSYEQYF

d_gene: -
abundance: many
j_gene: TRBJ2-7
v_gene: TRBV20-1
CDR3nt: TGCAGTGCTAGAGATGATGAGAACTCCTACGAGCAGTACTTC
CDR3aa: CSARDDENSYEQYF

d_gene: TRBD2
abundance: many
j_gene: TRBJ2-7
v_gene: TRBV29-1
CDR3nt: TGCAGCGTAGGAGGCGGGGGGCGCGAGCAGTACTTC
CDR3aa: CSVGGGGREQYF

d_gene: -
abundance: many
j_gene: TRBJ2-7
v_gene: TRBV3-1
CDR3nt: TGTGCCAGCAGCCCGCAGGGGCCCGAGCAGTACTTC
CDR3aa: CASSPQGPEQYF

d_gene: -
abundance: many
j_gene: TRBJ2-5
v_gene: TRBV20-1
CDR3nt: TGCAGTGCTCCTTCCGACAGGCCAGAGACCCAGTACTTC
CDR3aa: CSAPSDRPETQYF

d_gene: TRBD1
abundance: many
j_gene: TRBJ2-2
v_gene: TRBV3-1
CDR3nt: TGTGCCAGCAGCCGGGGACAGGGGATCGGGGAGCTGTTTTTT
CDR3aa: CASSRGQGIGELFF

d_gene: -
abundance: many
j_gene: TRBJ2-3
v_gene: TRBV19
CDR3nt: TGTGCCAGTAGTATAAGTTCAGCAGATACGCAGTATTTT
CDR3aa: CASSISSADTQYF

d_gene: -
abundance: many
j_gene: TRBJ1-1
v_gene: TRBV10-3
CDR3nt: TGTGCCATCAGGACGATACTGGGACGGGGGATCCCGAACACTGAAGCTTTCTTT
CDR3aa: CAIRTILGRGIPNTEAFF

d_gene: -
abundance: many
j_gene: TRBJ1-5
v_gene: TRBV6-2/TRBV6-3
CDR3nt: TGTGCCAGCAGTTACAGGGAACATCAGCCCCAGCATTTT
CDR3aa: CASSYREHQPQHF

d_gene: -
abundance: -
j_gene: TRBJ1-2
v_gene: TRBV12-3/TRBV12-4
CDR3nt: TGTGCCAGCAGTCCTAGTCAGGGCTATGGCTACACCTTC
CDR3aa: CASSPSQGYGYTF

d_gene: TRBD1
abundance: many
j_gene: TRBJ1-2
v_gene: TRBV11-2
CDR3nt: TGTGCCAGCAGCTTAGATTTCAGGGGGAACTATGGCTACACCTTC
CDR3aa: CASSLDFRGNYGYTF

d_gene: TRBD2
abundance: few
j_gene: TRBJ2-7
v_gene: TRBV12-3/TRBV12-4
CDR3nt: TGTGCCAGCAGTCGGACTAGAGCCTCCCGAGAGCAGTACTTC
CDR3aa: CASSRTRASREQYF

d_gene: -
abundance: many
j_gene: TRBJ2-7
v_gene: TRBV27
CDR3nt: TGTGCCACAAAGGGGGGGTTCGGCGAGCAGTACTTC
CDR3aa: CATKGGFGEQYF

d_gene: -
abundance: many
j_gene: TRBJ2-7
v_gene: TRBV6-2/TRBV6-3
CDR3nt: TGTGCCAGCAGTTACCAGGGTACTTCCCGATACGAGCAGTACTTC
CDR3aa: CASSYQGTSRYEQYF

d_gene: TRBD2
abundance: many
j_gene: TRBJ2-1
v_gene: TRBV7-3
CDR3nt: TGTGCCAGCAGCCTAAGCGGGAGGTCCTACAATGAGCAGTTCTTC
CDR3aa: CASSLSGRSYNEQFF

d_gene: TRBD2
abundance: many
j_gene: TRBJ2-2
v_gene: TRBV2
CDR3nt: TGTGCCAGCAGTCCCAGGACTAGCCCCGGGGAGCTGTTTTTT
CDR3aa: CASSPRTSPGELFF

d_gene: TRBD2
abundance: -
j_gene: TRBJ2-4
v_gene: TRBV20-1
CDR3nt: TGCAGTGCCGCACCGGGACTAGCTAACATTCAGTACTTC
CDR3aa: CSAAPGLANIQYF

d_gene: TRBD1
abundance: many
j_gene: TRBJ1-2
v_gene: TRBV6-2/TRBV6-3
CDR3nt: TGTGCCAGCAGTTCTCCGGACAGGGTGCTTGGCTACACCTTC
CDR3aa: CASSSPDRVLGYTF

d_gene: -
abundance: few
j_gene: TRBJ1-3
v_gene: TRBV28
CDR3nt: TGTGCCAGCATGCCGGAGCCTAACACCATATCTTTT
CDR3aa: CASMPEPNTISF

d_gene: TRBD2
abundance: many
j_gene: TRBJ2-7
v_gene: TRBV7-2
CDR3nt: TGTGCCAGCAGCCTTCTAGCGGGAGAGGGGGAGCAGTACTTC
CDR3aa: CASSLLAGEGEQYF

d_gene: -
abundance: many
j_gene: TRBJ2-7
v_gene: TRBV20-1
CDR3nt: TGCAGTGCACCGACAGCATTCTCCTACGAGCAGTACTTC
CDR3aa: CSAPTAFSYEQYF

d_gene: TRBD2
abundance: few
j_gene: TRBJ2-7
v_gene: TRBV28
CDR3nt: TGTGCCAGCAGTTGGGAGGGAGGGCAGAATGAGCAGTACTTC
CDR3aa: CASSWEGGQNEQYF

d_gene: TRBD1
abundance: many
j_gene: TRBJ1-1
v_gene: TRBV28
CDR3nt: TGTGCCAGCAGTTTACTTACAGGGGGTTGGGAAGCTTTCTTT
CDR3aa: CASSLLTGGWEAFF

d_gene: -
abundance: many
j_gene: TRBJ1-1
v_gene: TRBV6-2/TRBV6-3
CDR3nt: TGTGCCAGCAAAACTGAGGGCCCGAACACTGAAGCTTTCTTT
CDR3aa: CASKTEGPNTEAFF

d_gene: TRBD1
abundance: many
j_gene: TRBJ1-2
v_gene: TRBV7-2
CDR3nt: TGTGCCAGCAGCTTGACAGGGGGAAACGGCTACACCTTC
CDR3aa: CASSLTGGNGYTF

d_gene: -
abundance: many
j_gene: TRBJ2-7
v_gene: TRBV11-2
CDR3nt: TGTGCCAGCTCCTTTACGGGGGACTCACAGTACGAGCAGTACTTC
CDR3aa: CASSFTGDSQYEQYF

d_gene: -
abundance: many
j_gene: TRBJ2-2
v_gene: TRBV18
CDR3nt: TGTGCCAGCTCACCTCTGAGGGCTACTAACACCGGGGAGCTGTTTTTT
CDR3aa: CASSPLRATNTGELFF

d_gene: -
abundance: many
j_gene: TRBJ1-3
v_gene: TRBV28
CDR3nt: TGTGCCAGCAGTTCCACAGGGCCTGGGGGAAACACCATATGTTTT
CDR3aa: CASSSTGPGGNTICF

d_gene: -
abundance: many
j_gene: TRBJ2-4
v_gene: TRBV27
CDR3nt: TGTGCCAGCAGTCAACACGGGCCATTAGCCAAAAACATTCAGTACTTC
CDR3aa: CASSQHGPLAKNIQYF

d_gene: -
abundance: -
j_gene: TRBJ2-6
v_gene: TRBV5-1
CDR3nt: TGCGCCAGCAGTTTGACAGGACAATCTGGGGCCAACGTCCTGACTTTC
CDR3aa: CASSLTGQSGANVLTF

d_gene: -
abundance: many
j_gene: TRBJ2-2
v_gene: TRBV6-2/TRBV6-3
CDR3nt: TGTGCCAGCAGTTATTCTAGCGTCCCCGGGGAGCTGTTTTTT
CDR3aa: CASSYSSVPGELFF

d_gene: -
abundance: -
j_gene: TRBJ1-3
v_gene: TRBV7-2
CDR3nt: TGTGCCAGCAGCTTAACGCTTCGCGTAGCCGGAAACACCATATATTTT
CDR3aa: CASSLTLRVAGNTIYF

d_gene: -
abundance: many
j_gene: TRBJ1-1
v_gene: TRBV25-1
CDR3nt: TGTGCCAGCAGTGTTCCTGGACGCACTGAAGCTTTCTTT
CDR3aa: CASSVPGRTEAFF

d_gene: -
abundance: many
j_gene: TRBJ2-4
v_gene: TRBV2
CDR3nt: TGTGCCAGCAGCCAAGGGGTGGCCATTCAGTACTTC
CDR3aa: CASSQGVAIQYF

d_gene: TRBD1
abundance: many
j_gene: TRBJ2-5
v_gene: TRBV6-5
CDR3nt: TGTGCCAGCAGCGGACAGGGGCCAGAGACCCAGTACTTC
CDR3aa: CASSGQGPETQYF

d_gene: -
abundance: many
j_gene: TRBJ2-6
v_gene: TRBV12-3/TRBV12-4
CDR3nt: TGTGCCAGCAGTCCAAATACAGGGTCTGGGGCCAACGTCCTGACTTTC
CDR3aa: CASSPNTGSGANVLTF

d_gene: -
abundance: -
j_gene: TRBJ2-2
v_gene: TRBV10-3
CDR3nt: TGTGCCATCGGGGGTACCGGAACCGGGGAGCTGTTTTTT
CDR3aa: CAIGGTGTGELFF

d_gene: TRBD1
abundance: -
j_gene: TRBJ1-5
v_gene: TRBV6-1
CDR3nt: TGTGCCAGTACAGGGGGCGATGGCAATCAGCCCCAGCATTTT
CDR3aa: CASTGGDGNQPQHF

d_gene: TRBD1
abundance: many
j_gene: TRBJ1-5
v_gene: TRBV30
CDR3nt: TGTGCCTGGGGGACAGGGGACAATCAGCCCCAGCATTTT
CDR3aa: CAWGTGDNQPQHF

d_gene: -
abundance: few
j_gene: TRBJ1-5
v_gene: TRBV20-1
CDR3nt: TGCAGTGCTAGAGACGGGGGGGGATTTGGCAATCAGCCCCAGCATTTT
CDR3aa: CSARDGGGFGNQPQHF

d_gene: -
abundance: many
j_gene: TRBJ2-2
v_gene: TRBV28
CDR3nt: TGTGCCAGCAGTCAGACCGGGCAGATCTGGAGAGGGGAGCTGTTTTTT
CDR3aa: CASSQTGQIWRGELFF

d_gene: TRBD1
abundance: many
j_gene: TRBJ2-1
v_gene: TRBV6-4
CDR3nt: TGTGCCAGCAGTACCGGGACAGAAAGGGATGAGCAGTTCTTC
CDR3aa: CASSTGTERDEQFF

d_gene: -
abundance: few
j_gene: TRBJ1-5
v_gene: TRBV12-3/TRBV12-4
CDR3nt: TGTGCCAGCAGCCCGGGACGGAATCAGCCCCAGCTTTTT
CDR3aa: CASSPGRNQPQLF

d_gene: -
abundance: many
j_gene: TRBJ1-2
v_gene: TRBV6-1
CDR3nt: TGTGCCAGCAGACGAGGGGTCCCAGACTATGGCTACACCTTC
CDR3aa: CASRRGVPDYGYTF

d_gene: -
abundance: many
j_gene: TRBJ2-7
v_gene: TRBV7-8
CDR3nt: TGTGCCAGCAGCGCCAGGGTTCGGCTCGACGAGCAGTACTTC
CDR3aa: CASSARVRLDEQYF

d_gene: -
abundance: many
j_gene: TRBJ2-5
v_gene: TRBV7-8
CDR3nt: TGTGCCAGCAGCCCTGGAGGGCGATCACAAGAGACCCAGTACTTC
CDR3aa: CASSPGGRSQETQYF

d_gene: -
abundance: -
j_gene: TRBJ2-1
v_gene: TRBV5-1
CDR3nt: TGCGCCAGCAGTTTCCGGCCCGACCATGGCAATGAGCAGTTCTTC
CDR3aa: CASSFRPDHGNEQFF

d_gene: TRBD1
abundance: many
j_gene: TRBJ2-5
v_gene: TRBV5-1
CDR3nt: TGCGCCAGCAGCCTGGGCGACAGGGTACTCCAAGAGACCCAGTACTTC
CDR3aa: CASSLGDRVLQETQYF

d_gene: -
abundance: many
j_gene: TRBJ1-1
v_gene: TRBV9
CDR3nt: TGTGCCAGCAGCGCAGACGTCGGAGGGACGGTAAACACTGAAGCTTTCTTT
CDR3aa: CASSADVGGTVNTEAFF

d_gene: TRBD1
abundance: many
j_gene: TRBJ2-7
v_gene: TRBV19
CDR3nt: TGTGCCAGTAGTATAGATTCCGGGACAGGATACTACGAGCAGTACTTC
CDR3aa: CASSIDSGTGYYEQYF

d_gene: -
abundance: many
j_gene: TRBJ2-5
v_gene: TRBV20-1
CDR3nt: TGCAGTGCCATTGCCCTTTCGGAAGAGACCCAGTACTTC
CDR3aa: CSAIALSEETQYF

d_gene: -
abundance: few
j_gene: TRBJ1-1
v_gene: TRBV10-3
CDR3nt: TGTGCCACCGGGTCGGGGGAGGCCACTGAAGCTTTCTTT
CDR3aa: CATGSGEATEAFF

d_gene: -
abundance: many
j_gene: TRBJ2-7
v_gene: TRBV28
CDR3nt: TGTGCCAGCAGTCTCTTAGCGGAGGACTACGAGCAGTACTTC
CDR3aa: CASSLLAEDYEQYF

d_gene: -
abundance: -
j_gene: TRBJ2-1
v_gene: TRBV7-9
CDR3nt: TGTGCCAGCAGCTTAATGAGAGGGCCCTATGAGCAGTTCTTC
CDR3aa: CASSLMRGPYEQFF

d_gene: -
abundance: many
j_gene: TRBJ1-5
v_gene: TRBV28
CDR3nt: TGTGCCAGCAGTTCTAAGGGTTTCCTACAGAGCAATCAGCCCCAGCATTTT
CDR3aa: CASSSKGFLQSNQPQHF